A selection of T cell receptor beta chains follows, all from one sample in a study of CD8 T cells in ankylosing spondylitis. TCRdb re-derived calls from the 5' RACE reads in MiXCR, one entry per CDR3 protein. The data show some 700,000 distinct CDR3 sequences, around 19% seen once. The sample taken for sequencing was blood, either unsorted or a sorted T cell fraction (not recorded which). These receptors were taken from a male donor with ankylosing spondylitis. The CDR3 runs from the conserved cysteine through the conserved F or W. The D gene is left open where the match is weak. Size is stated for part of the rows, as once, few or many counts, or as a class when the clone is expanded.

d_call: TRBD1
clone_size: -
cdr3_length: 14
v_call: TRBV6-2/TRBV6-3
j_call: TRBJ2-1
cdr3_aa: CASNEDRNYNEQFF
cdr3_nt: TGTGCCAGCAATGAGGACAGGAACTACAATGAGCAGTTCTTC

d_call: TRBD2
clone_size: many
cdr3_length: 15
v_call: TRBV12-3/TRBV12-4
j_call: TRBJ2-1
cdr3_aa: CASSSAAGVVGEQFF
cdr3_nt: TGTGCCAGCAGTTCTGCGGCGGGAGTTGTCGGTGAGCAGTTCTTC

d_call: TRBD2
clone_size: few
cdr3_length: 15
v_call: TRBV14
j_call: TRBJ2-3
cdr3_aa: CASSEGLAIWDTQYF
cdr3_nt: TGTGCCAGCAGCGAGGGACTAGCGATCTGGGATACGCAGTATTTT

d_call: TRBD1
clone_size: few
cdr3_length: 13
v_call: TRBV2
j_call: TRBJ1-1
cdr3_aa: CASTQDRGTEAFF
cdr3_nt: TGTGCCAGCACCCAGGACAGGGGAACTGAAGCTTTCTTT

d_call: TRBD2
clone_size: few
cdr3_length: 17
v_call: TRBV5-5
j_call: TRBJ2-3
cdr3_aa: CASSGREKATSTDTQYF
cdr3_nt: TGTGCCAGCAGCGGGAGGGAGAAGGCCACTAGCACAGATACGCAGTATTTT

d_call: TRBD1
clone_size: few
cdr3_length: 15
v_call: TRBV5-6
j_call: TRBJ1-2
cdr3_aa: CASSARDRGQGGYTF
cdr3_nt: TGTGCCAGCAGCGCCCGGGACAGGGGGCAGGGTGGCTACACCTTC

d_call: TRBD1
clone_size: -
cdr3_length: 15
v_call: TRBV11-2
j_call: TRBJ1-2
cdr3_aa: CASSPRTGALYGYTF
cdr3_nt: TGTGCCAGCAGCCCCAGGACAGGGGCCCTCTATGGCTACACCTTC

d_call: -
clone_size: few
cdr3_length: 13
v_call: TRBV5-1
j_call: TRBJ2-7
cdr3_aa: CASNQGLSYEQYF
cdr3_nt: TGCGCCAGCAATCAGGGGCTCTCCTACGAGCAGTACTTC

d_call: -
clone_size: many
cdr3_length: 11
v_call: TRBV12-3/TRBV12-4
j_call: TRBJ2-1
cdr3_aa: CASSLHNEQFF
cdr3_nt: TGTGCCAGCAGCCTACACAATGAGCAGTTCTTC

d_call: TRBD1
clone_size: -
cdr3_length: 14
v_call: TRBV12-3/TRBV12-4
j_call: TRBJ1-2
cdr3_aa: CASSPTGTVYGYTF
cdr3_nt: TGTGCCAGCAGCCCCACCGGGACAGTCTATGGCTACACCTTC

d_call: -
clone_size: few
cdr3_length: 13
v_call: TRBV5-1
j_call: TRBJ2-7
cdr3_aa: CASSGGHSYEQYF
cdr3_nt: TGCGCCAGCAGCGGGGGCCACTCCTACGAGCAGTACTTC

d_call: -
clone_size: -
cdr3_length: 14
v_call: TRBV30
j_call: TRBJ2-7
cdr3_aa: CAWSVGVEGDEQYF
cdr3_nt: TGTGCCTGGAGTGTCGGGGTGGAAGGAGACGAGCAGTACTTC

d_call: -
clone_size: few
cdr3_length: 16
v_call: TRBV14
j_call: TRBJ1-2
cdr3_aa: CASSRTTASYNYGYTF
cdr3_nt: TGTGCCAGCAGCCGCACGACAGCGTCCTATAACTATGGCTACACCTTC

d_call: -
clone_size: few
cdr3_length: 15
v_call: TRBV7-2
j_call: TRBJ2-1
cdr3_aa: CASSFLARAYNEQFF
cdr3_nt: TGTGCCAGCAGCTTTCTTGCGAGGGCCTACAATGAGCAGTTCTTC

d_call: TRBD2
clone_size: -
cdr3_length: 14
v_call: TRBV7-3
j_call: TRBJ2-5
cdr3_aa: CASSPTTSQETQYF
cdr3_nt: TGTGCCAGCAGCCCAACGACTAGCCAGGAGACCCAGTACTTC

d_call: TRBD2
clone_size: few
cdr3_length: 14
v_call: TRBV29-1
j_call: TRBJ2-1
cdr3_aa: CSVEGQRGANEQFF
cdr3_nt: TGCAGCGTTGAAGGCCAGCGGGGGGCCAATGAGCAGTTCTTC